The following is a T cell receptor beta chain sequence with its context. These data originate in a study of cytomegalovirus exposure and HLA in healthy donors. The PCR had 60 Vbeta and 13 Jbeta primers. Generated by immunoSEQ multiplex PCR, the TCRdb table keeps only in-frame clones and is missing some. Its clone listing holds 60,000 to 85,000 clones. Between the trimmed V and J ends, which lost 0 bases and 5 bases, there was a span of 12 bases. Germline lookup yields CDR1 SGHNT and CDR2 YYREEE (reference sequence). This CDR3 has 15 residues. The receptor comes from a man in his fifties or sixties in good health and CMV-seropositive. The source material was PBMCs. The gene calls are TRBV5-4 and TRBJ2-1; D remains unclear. CDR3 region: CASSLDSAVDNEQFF. The CDR3 nucleotides read TGTGCCAGCAGCTTGGACTCTGCGGTGGACAATGAGCAGTTCTTC.